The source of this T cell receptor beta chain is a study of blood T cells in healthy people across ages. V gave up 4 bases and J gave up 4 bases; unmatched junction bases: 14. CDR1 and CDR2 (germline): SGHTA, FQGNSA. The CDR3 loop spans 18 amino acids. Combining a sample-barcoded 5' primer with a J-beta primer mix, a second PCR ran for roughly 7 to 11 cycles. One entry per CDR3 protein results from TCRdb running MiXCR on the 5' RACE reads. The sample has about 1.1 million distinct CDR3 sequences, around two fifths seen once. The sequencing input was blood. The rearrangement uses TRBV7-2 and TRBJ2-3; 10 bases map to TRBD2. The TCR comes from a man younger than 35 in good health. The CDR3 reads CASSSQSSPSGGSDTQYF. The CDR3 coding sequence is TGTGCCAGCAGCTCCCAATCCTCACCTAGCGGGGGTTCAGATACGCAGTATTTT.